The 29 T cell receptor beta chains below were found in one sample sequenced in a study of cytotoxic CD8 clonotypes in ibrutinib-treated CLL. This table comes from immunoSEQ multiplex PCR, and its TCRdb copy is limited to in-frame clones, with some not included. The repertoire includes fewer than 35,000 clones, roughly 69% of them detected once, and approximately 58% sits in the top ten. The input for sequencing was PBMCs, taken after 24 months of ibrutinib treatment. The receptors come from a human donor with chronic lymphocytic leukemia.

Only a few counts were recorded for this clone. The chain uses TRBV11-2 and TRBJ2-5, with 7 bases fitting TRBD1. Germline V lookup: CDR1 SGHAT, CDR2 FQNNGV. The CDR3 sequence is 13 residues long. V lost 5 bases and J lost 2; bases outside the gene matches: 2. The CDR3: CASSRDRQETQYF. The CDR3 DNA sequence: TGTGCCAGCAGCCGGGACAGACAAGAGACCCAGTACTTC.

The chain is built from TRBV7-3 and TRBJ1-2; D is perhaps TRBD1 (6 bases). V was pared by 5 bases and J by 7 bases, with 17 bases between. Germline V lookup: CDR1 SGHTA, CDR2 FQGTGA. The CDR3 runs 14 residues. In DNA form, the CDR3 reads TGTGCCAGCAGCGCGAGTATCAGGGGCGGTGGCTACACCTTC. It is translated as CASSASIRGGGYTF.

V usage is TRBV12-5 and J usage is TRBJ2-1; weak D call: TRBD1 (6 bases). The CDR3 has 14 amino acids. V was trimmed by 4 bases and J by 7 bases, leaving 14 bases between them. The V gene's germline CDR1 is LGHNT and CDR2 FRNRAP. CDR3 region: CASGSGQSANEQFF. CDR3 bases: TGTGCTAGTGGTTCAGGACAGTCTGCTAATGAGCAGTTCTTC.

This clone has only a few counts. The chain carries TRBV6-5 and TRBJ1-1; 7 bases agree with TRBD1. V was clipped by 4 bases and J by 1 base; unmatched bases: 0. Germline V lookup: CDR1 MNHEY, CDR2 SVGAGI. The CDR3 spans 13 residues. The CDR3 spells CASSSGGNTEAFF. The CDR3 coding sequence is TGTGCCAGCAGTTCAGGGGGGAACACTGAAGCTTTCTTT.

The V gene is TRBV5-4, the J gene TRBJ2-7, with D unclear. This CDR3 comprises 12 residues. V dropped 4 bases and J dropped 0 bases, with 5 bases sitting between them. Germline CDR1 SGHNT, CDR2 YYREEE (reference sequence). CDR3 sequence: CASSELSYEQYF. The CDR3 bases are TGTGCCAGCAGCGAGCTCTCCTACGAGCAGTACTTC.

The rearrangement joins TRBV18 to TRBJ1-2; 7 positions match TRBD1. This CDR3 contains 13 residues. Germline V gene data show CDR1 as KGHSH and CDR2 as LQKENI. V lost 5 bases to trimming and J lost 4 bases; unmatched junction nucleotides: 4. The CDR3 sequence: CASSSQGSYGYTF. In nucleotides, the CDR3 is TGTGCCAGCTCATCACAGGGGTCCTATGGCTACACCTTC.

The V call is TRBV30, the J call TRBJ1-2, with D maybe TRBD1 (6 bases). V dropped 3 bases and J dropped 4 bases, with 12 bases sitting between them. The CDR3 is made up of 13 amino acids. CDR1 is GTSNPN, CDR2 SVGIG, per germline (reference sequence). The CDR3 sequence: CAWRQGISYGYTF. CDR3 coding DNA: TGTGCCTGGAGGCAGGGGATTTCCTATGGCTACACCTTC.

V usage is TRBV4-1 and J usage is TRBJ2-6; no clear D. The V and J ends lost 4 bases and 4 bases respectively, with 14 bases between them. This CDR3 region has 16 residues. Germline lookup yields CDR1 MGHRA and CDR2 YSYEKL. This CDR3 is CASSPLGLGGANVLTF. As DNA, the CDR3 is TGCGCCAGCAGCCCCCTCGGGCTGGGAGGGGCCAACGTCCTGACTTTC.

This clone was detected only a few times. The chain joins TRBV7-8 to TRBJ1-5; the match to TRBD1 covers 9 bases. The CDR3 loop spans 17 amino acids. V shed 5 bases and J 1 base; nucleotides not matched to a gene: 9. Per germline, CDR1 SGHVS and CDR2 FQNEAQ. The CDR3 reads CASSPRTGGGSNQPQHF. For the CDR3, the DNA is TGTGCCAGCAGCCCCCGTACAGGGGGCGGGAGCAATCAGCCCCAGCATTTT.

This clone has a single count. The V gene is TRBV5-1, the J gene TRBJ2-5; D possibly corresponds to TRBD2 (6 bases). Germline V lookup: CDR1 SGHRS, CDR2 YFSETQ. Trimming stripped 2 bases from V and 0 bases from J, with 8 bases between. CDR3 length: 14 amino acids. CDR3 in amino acids: CASSFRGNQETQYF. In DNA form, the CDR3 reads TGCGCCAGCAGCTTTCGGGGGAACCAAGAGACCCAGTACTTC.

The chain employs TRBV29-1 and TRBJ1-1; TRBD1 might be the D (6 bases). The germline V and J ends were trimmed by 6 bases and 1 base, with 12 bases remaining between them. Germline V gives CDR1 SQVTM, CDR2 ANQGSEA. The CDR3 runs 13 residues. Written as DNA, the CDR3 is TGCAGCGTCGCCCGACAGGCGAACACTGAAGCTTTCTTT. This codes for CSVARQANTEAFF.

This chain connects TRBV27 to TRBJ2-3; 9 bases fit TRBD2. The CDR3 spans 14 residues. Trimming took 7 bases from V and 5 from J; bases not matched to a gene: 7. Germline CDR1 and CDR2: MNHEY and SMNVEV (reference sequence). CDR3 nucleotide sequence: TGTGCCAGCATCCGGCGGGGGGGCGGAGATACGCAGTATTTT. It yields the protein CASIRRGGGDTQYF.

The gene calls are TRBV5-6 and TRBJ2-7; D unclear. The CDR3 extends over 14 amino acids. Germline V gives CDR1 SGHDT, CDR2 YYEEEE. Between the trimmed V and J ends, which lost 4 bases and 4 bases, there was a span of 15 bases. The CDR3: CASSLFAVEYEQYF. In DNA, the CDR3 is TGTGCCAGCAGCCTTTTCGCGGTGGAGTACGAGCAGTACTTC.

The chain is built from TRBV20-1 and TRBJ2-5; no clear D. Between the trimmed V and J ends, which lost 4 bases and 3 bases, there was a span of 6 bases. The CDR3 is made up of 11 amino acids. The germline gives CDR1 DFQATT, CDR2 SNEGSKA (reference sequence). CDR3 DNA: TGCAGTGCTAAAAGGGAAGAGACCCAGTACTTC. Protein: CSAKREETQYF.

This sequence joins TRBV6-5 and TRBJ1-6, with 9 bases aligning to TRBD1. Trimming took 6 bases from V and 9 from J; bases not matched to a gene: 9. The CDR3 has 15 amino acids. CDR1 is MNHEY, CDR2 SVGAGI, per germline. In DNA form, the CDR3 reads TGTGCCAGCAGAAAACAGGGGGCGAAGGGTTCACCCCTCCACTTT. This gives the protein CASRKQGAKGSPLHF.

The chain has TRBV6-5 and TRBJ2-1; D is uncertain. Germline V lookup: CDR1 MNHEY, CDR2 SVGAGI. Between the trimmed V and J ends, which lost 0 bases and 8 bases, there was a span of 8 bases. There are 13 residues in the CDR3. The CDR3 region is CASSYSNQDEQFF. DNA of the CDR3: TGTGCCAGCAGTTACTCGAATCAGGATGAGCAGTTCTTC.

The sample holds a few counts of this clone. The V call is TRBV5-1, the J call TRBJ1-5; no definite D call. Per germline, CDR1 SGHRS and CDR2 YFSETQ. V was trimmed by 4 bases and J by 3 bases, leaving 8 bases between them. This CDR3 comprises 13 residues. The CDR3 region has the DNA TGCGCCAGCAGCGCAGGCCCCAATCAGCCCCAGCATTTT. This gives the protein CASSAGPNQPQHF. Variable domain in full (rest from reference TRBV5-1 and TRBJ1-5): KAGVTQTPRYLIKTRGQQVTLSCSPISGHRSVSWYQQTPGQGLQFLFEYFSETQRNKGNFPGRFSGRQFSNSRSEMNVSTLELGDSALYLCASSAGPNQPQHFGDGTRLSIL.

The chain couples TRBV10-3 to TRBJ2-5; D gene unclear. There are 14 residues in the CDR3. The germline CDR1 and CDR2 sequences are ENHRY and SYGVKD. The V gene lost 8 bases and the J gene lost 3 bases, with 16 bases spanning the gap. This chain's CDR3 is CAIGERKGKETQYF. CDR3 DNA sequence: TGTGCCATCGGGGAAAGGAAAGGCAAAGAGACCCAGTACTTC.

V gene TRBV11-2 combines with J gene TRBJ1-2, with D maybe TRBD1 (5 bases). Germline loops: CDR1 SGHAT, CDR2 FQNNGV. CDR3 length equals 14 residues. V lost 1 base and J lost 6, with 12 bases in between. This chain's CDR3 is CASSLVSGWNGYTF. The CDR3 DNA is TGTGCCAGCAGCTTAGTCTCAGGGTGGAATGGCTACACCTTC.

The chain carries TRBV7-2 and TRBJ1-4, with 8 bases aligning to TRBD1. This CDR3 contains 16 residues. Germline V gene lookup returns CDR1 SGHTA and CDR2 FQGNSA. V lost 4 bases, J lost 10 bases, and 14 bases stayed unmatched. The DNA of the CDR3 is TGTGCCAGCAGCTCCTACACAGGACAGGGTGCAGGAAAACTGTTTTTT. Translation gives CASSSYTGQGAGKLFF.

The rearrangement links TRBV9 to TRBJ2-3; TRBD1 or TRBD2 may be the D gene (5 bases each). The length of the CDR3 is 15 residues. The V gene lost 3 bases and the J gene lost 5 bases, with 16 bases spanning the gap. CDR1 SGDLS and CDR2 YYNGEE come from the germline V gene. For the CDR3, the DNA is TGTGCCAGCAGCGAGGGCCCGTGGGGGAGAGATACGCAGTATTTT. Its protein is CASSEGPWGRDTQYF.

V and J are TRBV5-1 and TRBJ2-2; D may be TRBD2 (5 bases). CDR1 and CDR2 from the germline V gene are SGHRS and YFSETQ. V lost 0 bases to trimming and J lost 4 bases, with 10 bases between them. There are 15 residues in the CDR3. The CDR3 loop is CASSLVQAGTGELFF. CDR3 bases: TGCGCCAGCAGCTTGGTTCAGGCGGGCACCGGGGAGCTGTTTTTT.

The gene calls are TRBV28 and TRBJ1-4, with D possibly matching TRBD1 (5 bases). The CDR3 extends over 15 amino acids. The V end lost 6 bases, the J end lost 3 bases, and 14 bases lay between the germline ends. Germline V gene data show CDR1 as MDHEN and CDR2 as SYDVKM. CDR3 sequence (DNA): TGTGCCAGCAGGGGACCTCATTCAGCTAATGAAAAACTGTTTTTT. Its protein product is CASRGPHSANEKLFF. Combining the CDR3 with reference TRBV28 and TRBJ1-4 gives the whole variable domain DVKVTQSSRYLVKRTGEKVFLECVQDMDHENMFWYRQDPGLGLRLIYFSYDVKMKEKGDIPEGYSVSREKKERFSLILESASTNQTSMYLCASRGPHSANEKLFFGSGTQLSVL.

The chain joins TRBV18 to TRBJ1-1; tentative D call: TRBD1 (5 bases). The CDR3 has 14 amino acids. Germline V gene sequence: CDR1 KGHSH, CDR2 LQKENI. Trimming pared 4 bases from V and 7 bases from J, leaving 16 bases between. The CDR3 sequence is CASSRAVGESEAFF. The CDR3 coding sequence is TGTGCCAGCTCACGGGCGGTAGGGGAGAGTGAAGCTTTCTTT.

V usage is TRBV28 and J usage is TRBJ2-7; D possibly uses TRBD1 or TRBD2 (6 bases each). CDR3 length: 15 residues. Trimming removed 7 bases from V and 3 bases from J, with 19 bases in between. Germline CDR1 MDHEN, CDR2 SYDVKM. CDR3: CASTKVRRGIYEQYF. CDR3 sequence (DNA): TGTGCCAGCACTAAGGTCAGGAGGGGGATCTACGAGCAGTACTTC.

This rearrangement joins TRBV5-6 to TRBJ1-5; TRBD1 aligns across 7 bases. Germline trimming cut 2 bases from V and 0 bases from J; bases unmatched to any gene: 8. The length of the CDR3 is 17 residues. The germline CDR1 and CDR2 sequences are SGHDT and YYEEEE. In DNA, the CDR3 is TGTGCCAGCAGCTTTACCGGACAGGTCTATAGCAATCAGCCCCAGCATTTT. This encodes CASSFTGQVYSNQPQHF.

The V and J genes are TRBV5-1 and TRBJ1-1, with D unresolved. The CDR3 spans 13 residues. CDR1 and CDR2 from the germline V gene are SGHRS and YFSETQ. Trimming left V 2 bases short and J 2 bases short, with 7 bases between. CDR3 sequence (DNA): TGCGCCAGCAGCTTAAACAGAAACACTGAAGCTTTCTTT. Protein: CASSLNRNTEAFF.

J is TRBJ1-4 and V is TRBV19, with 9 bases lining up with TRBD1. With V trimmed by 10 bases and J by 6 bases, 9 bases remained unmatched. This CDR3 has 14 amino acids. The V gene's germline CDR1 is LNHDA and CDR2 SQIVND (reference sequence). CDR3 coding DNA: TGTGCCACGCTGGACAGGGGACGGGATGAAAAACTGTTTTTT. The encoded protein is CATLDRGRDEKLFF.

V usage is TRBV18 and J usage is TRBJ2-5, with TRBD1 as a possible D gene (8 bases). The germline CDR1 and CDR2 sequences are KGHSH and LQKENI. The CDR3 spans 14 residues. Trimming shortened V by 6 bases and J by 5 bases, and 16 bases separated the two germline ends. The CDR3 sequence is CASSPTGGDETQYF. The CDR3 bases are TGTGCCAGCTCGCCTACAGGGGGGGACGAGACCCAGTACTTC.